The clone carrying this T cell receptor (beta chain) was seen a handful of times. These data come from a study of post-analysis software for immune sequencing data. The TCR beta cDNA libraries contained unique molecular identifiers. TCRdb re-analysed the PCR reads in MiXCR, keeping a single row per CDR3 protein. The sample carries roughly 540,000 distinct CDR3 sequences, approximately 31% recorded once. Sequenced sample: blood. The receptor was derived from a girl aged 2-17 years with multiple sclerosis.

The CDR3 nucleotides are TGTGCCATCAGTGTCGCAGGTTCTTCCTACGAGCAGTACTTC. It translates to CAISVAGSSYEQYF. This chain links TRBV10-3 with TRBJ2-4; D gene ambiguous. The J call may not be correct, given that the DNA end is closer to TRBJ2-7. Germline CDR1 ENHRY, CDR2 SYGVKD. The CDR3 covers 14 residues.